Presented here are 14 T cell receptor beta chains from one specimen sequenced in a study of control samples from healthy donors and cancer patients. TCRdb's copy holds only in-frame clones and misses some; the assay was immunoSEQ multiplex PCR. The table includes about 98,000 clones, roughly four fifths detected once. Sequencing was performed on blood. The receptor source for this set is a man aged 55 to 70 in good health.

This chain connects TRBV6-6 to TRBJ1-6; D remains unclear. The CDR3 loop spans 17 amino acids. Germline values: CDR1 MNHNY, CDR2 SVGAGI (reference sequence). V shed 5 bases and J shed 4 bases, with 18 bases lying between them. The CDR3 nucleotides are TGTGCCAGCAGTCCCTGGGCCACAGAACCATATAATTCACCCCTCCACTTT. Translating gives CASSPWATEPYNSPLHF.

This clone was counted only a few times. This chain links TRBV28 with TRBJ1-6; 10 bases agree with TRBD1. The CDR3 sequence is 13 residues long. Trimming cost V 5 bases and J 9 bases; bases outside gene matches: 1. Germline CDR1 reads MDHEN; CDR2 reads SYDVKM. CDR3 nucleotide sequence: TGTGCCAGCAGTCGGGACAGGGGTTCACCCCTCCACTTT. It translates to CASSRDRGSPLHF.

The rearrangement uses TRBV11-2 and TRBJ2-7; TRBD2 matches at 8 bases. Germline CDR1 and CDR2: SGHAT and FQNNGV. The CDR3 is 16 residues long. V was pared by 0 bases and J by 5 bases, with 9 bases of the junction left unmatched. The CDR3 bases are TGTGCCAGCAGCTTAGATCTTTCCGGGAGGGTTCACGAGCAGTACTTC. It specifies CASSLDLSGRVHEQYF.

The CDR3, as DNA: TGCAGCTTCCTACGACAGGGAGGACAGGGCGAGCAGTACTTC. It encodes CSFLRQGGQGEQYF. The chain employs TRBV29-1 and TRBJ2-7, with TRBD1 matching over 8 bases. The trim removed 8 bases at V and 6 bases at J, leaving 15 bases unmatched. Germline-derived CDR1 and CDR2 are SQVTM and ANQGSEA. This CDR3 has 14 amino acids.

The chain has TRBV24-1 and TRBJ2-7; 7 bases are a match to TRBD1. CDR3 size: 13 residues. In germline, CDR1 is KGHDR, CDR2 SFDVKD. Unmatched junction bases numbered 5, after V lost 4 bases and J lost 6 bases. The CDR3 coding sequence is TGTGCCACCAGTGAACTGGGACAGAGCGAGCAGTACTTC. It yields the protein CATSELGQSEQYF.

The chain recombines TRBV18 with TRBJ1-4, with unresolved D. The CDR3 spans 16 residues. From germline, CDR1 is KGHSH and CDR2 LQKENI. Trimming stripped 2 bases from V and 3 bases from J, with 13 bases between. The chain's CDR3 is CASSPGLVTANEKLFF. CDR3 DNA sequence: TGTGCCAGCTCACCAGGTCTGGTAACAGCTAATGAAAAACTGTTTTTT. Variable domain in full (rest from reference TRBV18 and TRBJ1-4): NAGVMQNPRHLVRRRGQEARLRCSPMKGHSHVYWYRQLPEEGLKFMVYLQKENIIDESGMPKERFSAEFPKEGPSILRIQQVVRGDSAAYFCASSPGLVTANEKLFFGSGTQLSVL.

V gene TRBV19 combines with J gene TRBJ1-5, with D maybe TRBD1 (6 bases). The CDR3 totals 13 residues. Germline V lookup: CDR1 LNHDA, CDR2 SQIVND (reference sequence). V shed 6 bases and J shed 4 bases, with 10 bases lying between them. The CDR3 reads CASSLTGNQPQHF. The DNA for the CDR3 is TGTGCCAGTAGCTTAACAGGGAATCAGCCCCAGCATTTT.

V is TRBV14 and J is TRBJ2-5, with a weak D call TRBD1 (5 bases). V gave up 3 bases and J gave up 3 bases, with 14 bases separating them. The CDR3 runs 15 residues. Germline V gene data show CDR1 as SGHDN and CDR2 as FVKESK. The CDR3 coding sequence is TGTGCCAGCAGCCATATACAACAGGCAGAAGAGACCCAGTACTTC. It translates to CASSHIQQAEETQYF. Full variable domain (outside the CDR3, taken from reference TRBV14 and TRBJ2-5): EAGVTQFPSHSVIEKGQTVTLRCDPISGHDNLYWYRRVMGKEIKFLLHFVKESKQDESGMPNNRFLAERTGGTYSTLKVQPAELEDSGVYFCASSHIQQAEETQYFGPGTRLLVL.

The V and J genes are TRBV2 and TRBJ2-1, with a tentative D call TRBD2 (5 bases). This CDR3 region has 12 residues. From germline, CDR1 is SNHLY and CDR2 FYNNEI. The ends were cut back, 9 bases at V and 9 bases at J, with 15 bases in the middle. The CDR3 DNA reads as TGTGCCAGTCCAACTAGGATGGGTGAGCAGTTCTTC. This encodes CASPTRMGEQFF. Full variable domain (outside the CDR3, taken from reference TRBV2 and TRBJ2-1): EPEVTQTPSHQVTQMGQEVILRCVPISNHLYFYWYRQILGQKVEFLVSFYNNEISEKSEIFDDQFSVERPDGSNFTLKIRSTKLEDSAMYFCASPTRMGEQFFGPGTRLTVL.

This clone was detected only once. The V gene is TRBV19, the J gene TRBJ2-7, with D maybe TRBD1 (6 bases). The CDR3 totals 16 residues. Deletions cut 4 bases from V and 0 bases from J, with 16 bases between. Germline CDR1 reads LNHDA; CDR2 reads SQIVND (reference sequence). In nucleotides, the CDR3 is TGTGCCAGTAGTACCCCCCCCGGGACAAACTCCTACGAGCAGTACTTC. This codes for CASSTPPGTNSYEQYF.

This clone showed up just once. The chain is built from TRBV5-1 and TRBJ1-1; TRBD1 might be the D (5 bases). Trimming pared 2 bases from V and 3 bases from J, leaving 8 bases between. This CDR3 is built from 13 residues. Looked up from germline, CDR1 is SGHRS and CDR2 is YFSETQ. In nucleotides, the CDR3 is TGCGCCAGCAGCTTTGGGGCAGACACTGAAGCTTTCTTT. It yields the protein CASSFGADTEAFF.

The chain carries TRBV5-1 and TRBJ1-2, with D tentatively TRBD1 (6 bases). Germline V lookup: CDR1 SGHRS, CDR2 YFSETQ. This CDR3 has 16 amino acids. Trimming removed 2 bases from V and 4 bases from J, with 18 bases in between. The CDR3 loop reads CASSLQGGFTPYGYTF. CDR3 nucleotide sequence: TGCGCCAGCAGCTTACAGGGCGGATTCACCCCCTATGGCTACACCTTC.

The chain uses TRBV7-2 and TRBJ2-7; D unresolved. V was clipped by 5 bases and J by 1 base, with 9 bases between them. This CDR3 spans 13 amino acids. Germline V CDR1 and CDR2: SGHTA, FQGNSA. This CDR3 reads CASSLTSSYEQYF. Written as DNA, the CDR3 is TGTGCCAGCAGCCTGACTTCATCCTACGAGCAGTACTTC.

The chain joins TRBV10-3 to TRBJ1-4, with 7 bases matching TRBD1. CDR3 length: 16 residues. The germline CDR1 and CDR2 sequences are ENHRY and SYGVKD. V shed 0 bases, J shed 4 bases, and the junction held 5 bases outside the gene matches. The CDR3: CAISESLQGDNEKLFF. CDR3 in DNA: TGTGCCATCAGTGAGTCCCTTCAGGGGGATAATGAAAAACTGTTTTTT.